This T cell receptor beta chain was identified in a study of CD8+ T cells in alopecia areata. The overall study: Treatment ran 6 to 18 months, with 6 months of follow-up afterward.

A note on this clone: Its target is unknown.

The V and J ends lost 6 bases and 3 bases respectively, with 17 bases between them. The CDR3 length is 14 residues. CDR1 and CDR2 from the germline V gene are SQVTM and ANQGSEA. The sequencing template was cDNA reverse transcribed from extracted RNA. Clones were read by immunoSEQ multiplex PCR, and TCRdb kept only the in-frame ones, dropping some. The sample has 170,000 or so clones, roughly 53% seen once. Findings of the study overall: Many of the expanded lesional clones endured in scalp and blood while on tofacitinib.

As for treatment: oral pan-JAK inhibitor, 5-10 mg twice daily. Punch biopsies of lesional scalp, plus peripheral blood, were taken from alopecia areata patients. This specimen consisted of CD8+ T cells sorted from blood, obtained at week 24, from a patient treated with tofacitinib. The chain joins TRBV29-1 to TRBJ1-2; D not certain. The clonotype comes from a human donor with alopecia areata. This CDR3 is CSVLRPEDDYGYTF. The CDR3 nucleotides are TGCAGCGTATTACGACCAGAGGACGACTATGGCTACACCTTC.